These 23 T cell receptor beta chains were sequenced from one sample in a study of T cell repertoires in cytomegalovirus infection. TCRdb reprocessed the reads via MiXCR and lists one record per CDR3 protein. The profile shows roughly 120,000 distinct CDR3 sequences, more than 25% of them singletons. The antigens for these receptors are not known. Specimen: CD8+ T cells from cultured PBMCs, collected from culture after CMV antigen stimulation. Source of these receptors: a human donor in good health (CMV status not recorded). Some clones in this sample may be carry-over from other donors' samples.

This clonotype was detected only a few times. The J gene is TRBJ2-1, the V gene TRBV13; TRBD1 agrees at 7 bases. V lost 2 bases and J lost 9; bases outside the gene matches: 10. Per germline, CDR1 PRHDT and CDR2 FYEKMQ (reference sequence). CDR3 length equals 15 residues. CDR3 region: CASSLSGTDSGEQFF. The CDR3, as DNA: TGTGCCAGCAGCTTAAGTGGGACAGATTCGGGTGAGCAGTTCTTC.

This clonotype was observed a handful of times. The chain recombines TRBV7-9 with TRBJ1-1, with D perhaps TRBD1 (5 bases). Trimming removed 1 base at V and 0 bases at J, with 21 bases between. Germline lookup yields CDR1 SEHNR and CDR2 FQNEAQ (reference sequence). The length of the CDR3 is 19 residues. CDR3 in amino acids: CASSLVGAGDELMNTEAFF. The DNA for the CDR3 is TGTGCCAGCAGCTTAGTAGGTGCGGGGGACGAACTCATGAACACTGAAGCTTTCTTT.

This chain joins TRBV7-9 and TRBJ2-3; D may be TRBD1 or TRBD2 (6 bases each). Trimming pared 3 bases from V and 2 bases from J, leaving 15 bases between. Germline assignment: CDR1 SEHNR and CDR2 FQNEAQ (reference sequence). This CDR3 region has 16 residues. The CDR3 spells CASSFPPRGATDTQYF. As DNA, the CDR3 is TGTGCCAGCAGCTTCCCACCAAGGGGGGCCACAGATACGCAGTATTTT.

The rearrangement joins TRBV7-9 to TRBJ1-4; perhaps TRBD1 as D (5 bases). CDR1 is SEHNR, CDR2 FQNEAQ, per germline (reference sequence). The CDR3 contains 15 residues. Trimming left V 5 bases short and J 0 bases short, with 10 bases between. CDR3 sequence: CASSLGPATNEKLFF. CDR3 nucleotides: TGTGCCAGCAGCCTGGGACCTGCAACTAATGAAAAACTGTTTTTT.

This chain links TRBV2 with TRBJ2-3; maybe TRBD1 (6 bases). There are 16 residues in the CDR3. The germline CDR1 and CDR2 sequences are SNHLY and FYNNEI. Trimming removed 6 bases at V and 2 bases at J, with 18 bases between. This CDR3 reads CASSVSWQGSTDTQYF. CDR3 DNA sequence: TGTGCCAGCAGCGTATCTTGGCAGGGGTCCACAGATACGCAGTATTTT.

This clonotype appeared a single time. The V and J genes are TRBV14 and TRBJ2-7, with 9 bases lining up with TRBD1. V was clipped by 1 base and J by 4 bases; unmatched bases: 8. The CDR3 has 16 amino acids. CDR1 SGHDN and CDR2 FVKESK come from the germline V gene. In nucleotides, the CDR3 is TGTGCCAGCAGCCAAGGCGTTCCGGGACAGGGATACGAGCAGTACTTC. As protein: CASSQGVPGQGYEQYF.

This clonotype was observed a handful of times. This rearrangement joins TRBV7-9 to TRBJ2-7; D call uncertain. CDR1 is SEHNR and CDR2 is FQNEAQ in the germline V gene (reference sequence). The CDR3 length is 11 residues. The V and J ends lost 5 bases and 6 bases respectively, with 8 bases between them. The CDR3 region is CASSLLTEQYF. CDR3 bases: TGTGCCAGCAGCCTCCTTACCGAGCAGTACTTC.

This clonotype was detected many times. The genes are TRBV6-6 and TRBJ2-3, with 7 bases fitting TRBD1. Germline assignment: CDR1 MNHNY and CDR2 SVGAGI (reference sequence). The ends lost 7 bases at V and 2 bases at J; junction bases unmatched: 6. The CDR3 has 14 amino acids. The CDR3 bases are TGTGCCAGCACCGCCGACAGGGCCACAGATACGCAGTATTTT. Translated: CASTADRATDTQYF.

This chain connects TRBV7-6 to TRBJ1-4, with a possible D match to TRBD1 (5 bases). Germline V gene data show CDR1 as SGHVS and CDR2 as FNYEAQ. The CDR3 sequence is 12 residues long. V lost 1 base, J lost 8 bases, and 5 bases lay in between. CDR3: CASSLGQEKLFF. Here the CDR3 DNA reads TGTGCCAGCAGCTTAGGACAGGAAAAACTGTTTTTT.

The rearrangement uses TRBV5-6 and TRBJ2-3; D is undetermined. Germline values: CDR1 SGHDT, CDR2 YYEEEE. Trimming took off 4 bases at V and 0 bases at J, with 9 bases between the two ends. This CDR3 is built from 14 residues. The CDR3 here is CASSRWVSTDTQYF. For the CDR3, the DNA is TGTGCCAGCAGCAGATGGGTTAGCACAGATACGCAGTATTTT.

The chain employs TRBV7-8 and TRBJ2-7; D is uncertain. Trimming stripped 4 bases from V and 2 bases from J, with 15 bases between. This CDR3 has 15 amino acids. The germline V gene encodes CDR1 SGHVS and CDR2 FQNEAQ. This CDR3 reads CASSSRPSAPYEQYF. The CDR3 nucleotides are TGTGCCAGCAGCTCCAGACCGTCGGCCCCCTACGAGCAGTACTTC.

This clonotype has at least ten counts. Here the CDR3 DNA reads TGTGCCAGCACCCAACTTGTGACAGATATTTTTTCACCCCTCCACTTT. As protein: CASTQLVTDIFSPLHF. V and J are TRBV7-9 and TRBJ1-6; D might be TRBD1 (5 bases). The CDR3 extends over 16 amino acids. Between the trimmed V and J ends, which lost 7 bases and 9 bases, there was a span of 22 bases. From germline, CDR1 is SEHNR and CDR2 FQNEAQ (reference sequence).

This clonotype showed up just once. This sequence joins TRBV20-1 and TRBJ2-1; 11 positions match TRBD2. The germline V gene encodes CDR1 DFQATT and CDR2 SNEGSKA (reference sequence). CDR3 length: 20 residues. V dropped 0 bases and J dropped 0; count of bases not matched to a gene: 13. Written as DNA, the CDR3 is TGCAGTGCTAGAGATCGAGGCCTAGCGGGGGGTTCTAGCTCCTACAATGAGCAGTTCTTC. This translates into CSARDRGLAGGSSSYNEQFF.

The rearrangement joins TRBV5-8 to TRBJ2-1; 7 bases are shared with TRBD1. This CDR3 has 14 amino acids. Germline lookup yields CDR1 SGHTS and CDR2 YDEGEE. V lost 1 base, J lost 8 bases, and 6 bases stayed unmatched. The CDR3: CASSLRDRGDEQFF. The CDR3 DNA follows: TGTGCCAGCAGCTTGCGGGACAGAGGGGATGAGCAGTTCTTC.

The chain couples TRBV27 to TRBJ1-6, with a possible D match to TRBD1 (6 bases). Germline CDR1 is MNHEY and CDR2 is SMNVEV (reference sequence). This CDR3 contains 14 residues. Between the trimmed V and J ends, which lost 6 bases and 7 bases, there was a span of 13 bases. The CDR3 sequence: CASSQQGPNSPLHF. CDR3 nucleotide sequence: TGTGCCAGCAGCCAGCAGGGGCCGAATTCACCCCTCCACTTT.

The sample holds a few counts of this clonotype. The V and J genes are TRBV4-2 and TRBJ2-5, with a weak D call TRBD2 (6 bases). This CDR3 contains 17 residues. V lost 0 bases and J lost 0, with 14 bases in between. Germline CDR1 LGHNA, CDR2 YNFKEQ. This chain's CDR3 is CASSQDSSDEYQETQYF. Written as DNA, the CDR3 is TGTGCCAGCAGCCAAGATTCTAGCGACGAGTACCAAGAGACCCAGTACTTC.

This clonotype was picked up many times. The rearrangement links TRBV7-9 to TRBJ1-1; the D gene is possibly TRBD1 (5 bases). The CDR3 totals 14 residues. Germline CDR1 and CDR2: SEHNR and FQNEAQ (reference sequence). Trimming stripped 4 bases from V and 5 bases from J, with 14 bases between. In nucleotides, the CDR3 is TGTGCCAGCAGCTCCTGGTCGGGGGGAACTGAAGCTTTCTTT. This gives the protein CASSSWSGGTEAFF. The full variable domain, its missing parts supplied by reference TRBV7-9 and TRBJ1-1, is DTGVSQNPRHKITKRGQNVTFRCDPISEHNRLYWYRQTLGQGPEFLTYFQNEAQLEKSRLLSDRFSAERPKGSFSTLEIQRTEQGDSAMYLCASSSWSGGTEAFFGQGTRLTVV.

V and J are TRBV4-1 and TRBJ2-7, with a tentative D call TRBD1 (6 bases). The CDR3 has 15 amino acids. V was clipped by 0 bases and J by 4 bases, with 13 bases between them. Germline CDR1 is MGHRA and CDR2 is YSYEKL. The CDR3 spells CASSQDVGAGYEQYF. CDR3 sequence (DNA): TGCGCCAGCAGCCAAGATGTGGGGGCTGGTTACGAGCAGTACTTC.

The table lists this clonotype with a few counts. This chain joins TRBV27 and TRBJ1-6; a possible D gene is TRBD1 (5 bases). The V and J ends lost 3 bases and 9 bases respectively, with 18 bases between them. The germline CDR1 and CDR2 sequences are MNHEY and SMNVEV (reference sequence). CDR3 size: 16 residues. CDR3 sequence: CASSLYGPGVLSPLHF. In DNA form, the CDR3 reads TGTGCCAGCAGTTTGTATGGCCCGGGGGTCCTTTCACCCCTCCACTTT.

This clonotype was recorded many times. This chain connects TRBV20-1 to TRBJ2-1; maybe TRBD1 (6 bases). The CDR3 runs 14 residues. The germline V gene encodes CDR1 DFQATT and CDR2 SNEGSKA (reference sequence). Trimming shortened V by 7 bases and J by 0 bases, and 13 bases separated the two germline ends. The chain's CDR3 is CSGGGVNSYNEQFF. The CDR3 bases are TGCAGTGGTGGGGGCGTGAACTCCTACAATGAGCAGTTCTTC.

CDR3 residues: CASSLTTGLTYGYTF. The CDR3 DNA sequence: TGTGCCAGCAGCTTAACGACAGGACTTACTTATGGCTACACCTTC. This rearrangement joins TRBV27 to TRBJ1-2, with D tentatively TRBD1 (6 bases). V gave up 6 bases and J gave up 5 bases, with 19 bases separating them. The germline V gene has CDR1 MNHEY and CDR2 SMNVEV (reference sequence). CDR3 size: 15 residues.

This chain links TRBV2 with TRBJ2-7; D ambiguous. The CDR3 has 12 residues. V lost 6 bases, J lost 4 bases, and 10 bases lay in between. Germline V lookup: CDR1 SNHLY, CDR2 FYNNEI. The CDR3 DNA is TGTGCCAGCAGGGATAGTCCTTACGAGCAGTACTTC. Its translation: CASRDSPYEQYF.

This clonotype was seen only a few times. This sequence joins TRBV5-6 and TRBJ2-2; either TRBD1 or TRBD2 may fit D (5 bases each). Germline V gene lookup returns CDR1 SGHDT and CDR2 YYEEEE. V dropped 4 bases and J dropped 0 bases, with 10 bases sitting between them. This CDR3 is 15 amino acids long. This CDR3 reads CASSDGTANTGELFF. CDR3 nucleotide sequence: TGTGCCAGCAGCGATGGGACGGCGAACACCGGGGAGCTGTTTTTT.